Below are 21 T cell receptor beta chains sequenced from a single sample in a study of blood T cell repertoires in COVID-19. TCRdb's table, derived via immunoSEQ multiplex PCR, lists solely in-frame clones and lacks some. Of about 59,000 clones listed, about 70% are singletons. Sequencing input: peripheral blood. The receptors shown here come from a woman in her seventies with acute or convalescent COVID-19.

The V gene is TRBV30, the J gene TRBJ2-3; 15 nucleotides match TRBD2. This CDR3 contains 18 residues. Trimming took 3 bases from V and 3 from J; bases not matched to a gene: 10. Looked up from germline, CDR1 is GTSNPN and CDR2 is SVGIG (reference sequence). CDR3 bases: TGTGCCTGGAGCCCACTTCGGACTAGCGGGGGGGGGACAGATACGCAGTATTTT. This gives the protein CAWSPLRTSGGGTDTQYF.

This chain links TRBV6-2 or TRBV6-3 with TRBJ1-5; D uncertain. Germline loops: CDR1 MNHEY, CDR2 SVGEGT. The CDR3 runs 14 residues. V lost 5 bases and J 4 bases, leaving 12 bases between the germline ends. The CDR3 region has the DNA TGTGCCAGCAGTCAACAAACAGAGAATCAGCCCCAGCATTTT. Translated: CASSQQTENQPQHF.

This clone was picked up a small number of times. This chain joins TRBV7-9 and TRBJ1-2, with 10 bases fitting TRBD1. In germline, CDR1 is SEHNR, CDR2 FQNEAQ (reference sequence). The CDR3 spans 14 residues. J was trimmed by 7 bases and V by 2 bases; bases with no gene match: 4. The CDR3: CASSLRDRGSGYTF. The CDR3 nucleotides read TGTGCCAGCAGCTTAAGGGACAGGGGAAGTGGCTACACCTTC. Together with reference TRBV7-9 and TRBJ1-2, the CDR3 gives the full variable domain: DTGVSQNPRHKITKRGQNVTFRCDPISEHNRLYWYRQTLGQGPEFLTYFQNEAQLEKSRLLSDRFSAERPKGSFSTLEIQRTEQGDSAMYLCASSLRDRGSGYTFGSGTRLTVV.

This clone was observed a handful of times. This sequence joins TRBV4-1 and TRBJ2-6, with D maybe TRBD1 (5 bases). The V gene lost 6 bases and the J gene lost 3 bases, with 15 bases spanning the gap. The CDR3 loop spans 16 amino acids. The germline gives CDR1 MGHRA, CDR2 YSYEKL. CDR3 sequence (DNA): TGCGCCAGCAGACCCCCGGGCAGGGATGGGGCCAACGTCCTGACTTTC. This encodes CASRPPGRDGANVLTF.

This clone was detected only once. The chain couples TRBV24-1 to TRBJ2-3; 8 bases align to TRBD1. Per germline, CDR1 KGHDR and CDR2 SFDVKD. V shed 1 base and J 0 bases; nucleotides not matched to a gene: 11. CDR3 length: 19 amino acids. The CDR3 sequence is CATSDFGPLDRVSTDTQYF. In DNA, the CDR3 is TGTGCCACCAGTGATTTTGGGCCGTTGGACAGGGTCAGCACAGATACGCAGTATTTT.

This chain uses TRBV10-3 with TRBJ1-2; TRBD1 matches 10 bases. Germline values: CDR1 ENHRY, CDR2 SYGVKD. The J segment lost 6 bases and the V segment lost 5 bases, leaving 6 bases of the junction unmatched. This CDR3 is 14 amino acids long. The CDR3, as DNA: TGTGCCATCAGTCCTGGACAGGGGGTTAATGGCTACACCTTC. As protein: CAISPGQGVNGYTF.

The genes are TRBV7-9 and TRBJ1-1, with D possibly matching TRBD1 (6 bases). The CDR3 consists of 16 residues. Between the trimmed V and J ends, which lost 5 bases and 4 bases, there was a span of 20 bases. Germline V gives CDR1 SEHNR, CDR2 FQNEAQ (reference sequence). The CDR3 nucleotides read TGTGCCAGCAGCCCCAGGGGCCCTCTCGGAGTCACTGAAGCTTTCTTT. Its protein is CASSPRGPLGVTEAFF.

V usage is TRBV30 and J usage is TRBJ2-3; weak D call: TRBD1 (5 bases). The CDR3 runs 13 residues. Trimming shortened V by 3 bases and J by 0 bases, and 7 bases separated the two germline ends. The germline V gene encodes CDR1 GTSNPN and CDR2 SVGIG (reference sequence). DNA of the CDR3: TGTGCCTGGAGGACAGCTAGCACAGATACGCAGTATTTT. This gives the protein CAWRTASTDTQYF.

The chain combines TRBV24-1 with TRBJ2-1; D ambiguous. Trimming pared 1 base from V and 10 bases from J, leaving 7 bases between. Germline V CDR1 and CDR2: KGHDR, SFDVKD. The CDR3 contains 12 residues. CDR3 sequence: CATSDLAPEQFF. In DNA form, the CDR3 reads TGTGCCACCAGTGATTTAGCGCCCGAGCAGTTCTTC.

The V gene is TRBV7-9, the J gene TRBJ2-7; TRBD2 aligns across 15 bases. The CDR3 contains 15 residues. Germline values: CDR1 SEHNR, CDR2 FQNEAQ (reference sequence). The V gene end was trimmed by 5 bases and the J gene end by 5 bases; junction bases not matched to a gene: 4. The chain's CDR3 is CASSLGTSGGNEQYF. In nucleotides, the CDR3 is TGTGCCAGCAGCCTAGGGACTAGCGGGGGGAACGAGCAGTACTTC.

V usage is TRBV30 and J usage is TRBJ2-6; D may be TRBD1 (5 bases). Germline assignment: CDR1 GTSNPN and CDR2 SVGIG (reference sequence). The ends were cut back, 2 bases at V and 1 base at J, with 9 bases in the middle. The CDR3 loop spans 15 amino acids. CDR3 nucleotides: TGTGCCTGGAGTTACCAGGGATCTGGGGCCAACGTCCTGACTTTC. Its translation: CAWSYQGSGANVLTF.

This clone was found a few times. This rearrangement joins TRBV18 to TRBJ2-4; TRBD1 matches 9 bases. Germline V lookup: CDR1 KGHSH, CDR2 LQKENI. The CDR3 has 16 amino acids. Losses at the gene ends were 0 bases for V and 0 bases for J; bases not matched to a gene: 0. CDR3 sequence: CASSPPGQGAKNIQYF. CDR3 in DNA: TGTGCCAGCTCACCACCGGGACAGGGAGCCAAAAACATTCAGTACTTC.

The rearrangement links TRBV6-5 to TRBJ1-4, with 8 bases lining up with TRBD1. The CDR3 is 16 residues long. CDR1 and CDR2 from the germline V gene are MNHEY and SVGAGI. J was trimmed by 8 bases and V by 2 bases; bases with no gene match: 10. CDR3: CASSYGRQGANEKLFF. In nucleotides, the CDR3 is TGTGCCAGCAGTTACGGCCGGCAGGGGGCAAACGAAAAACTGTTTTTT.

The chain recombines TRBV2 with TRBJ1-4, with a tentative D call TRBD1 (6 bases). The CDR3 runs 13 residues. Germline values: CDR1 SNHLY, CDR2 FYNNEI. V lost 5 bases and J 3 bases, leaving 7 bases between the germline ends. The CDR3 loop is CASSSGANEKLFF. The CDR3 DNA sequence: TGTGCCAGCAGTTCAGGGGCTAATGAAAAACTGTTTTTT.

The gene calls are TRBV6-6 and TRBJ2-7; 9 bases agree with TRBD1. Germline trimming cut 5 bases from V and 4 bases from J; bases unmatched to any gene: 6. The CDR3 has 14 amino acids. Germline CDR1 and CDR2: MNHNY and SVGAGI (reference sequence). CDR3 DNA sequence: TGTGCCAGCAGTAGAGGACAGGGGAGGTACGAGCAGTACTTC. Its translation: CASSRGQGRYEQYF.

This clone was seen a few times. This chain links TRBV10-3 with TRBJ1-1, with 9 bases lining up with TRBD1. The V gene's germline CDR1 is ENHRY and CDR2 SYGVKD. This CDR3 spans 12 amino acids. The V segment lost 2 bases and the J segment 10 bases; nucleotides outside the gene matches: 2. CDR3: CAISEPGQGAFF. The CDR3, as DNA: TGTGCCATCAGTGAGCCGGGACAGGGAGCTTTCTTT.

This clone has a handful of counts. The chain carries TRBV2 and TRBJ1-1; D may be TRBD1 (5 bases). Germline V gene lookup returns CDR1 SNHLY and CDR2 FYNNEI. This CDR3 is built from 13 residues. V lost 6 bases and J 6 bases, leaving 14 bases between the germline ends. The CDR3 DNA follows: TGTGCCAGCAGCGAATCCCTACAGGCTGAAGCTTTCTTT. Amino acids: CASSESLQAEAFF.

V is TRBV6-5 and J is TRBJ1-2; maybe TRBD1 (5 bases). This CDR3 is built from 12 residues. Germline V gene data show CDR1 as MNHEY and CDR2 as SVGAGI. V was cut by 2 bases and J by 8 bases, with 9 bases left in between. CDR3 sequence: CASSYRGRGYTF. The CDR3, as DNA: TGTGCCAGCAGTTACAGGGGTAGAGGCTACACCTTC.

This rearrangement joins TRBV24-1 to TRBJ1-1; 8 bases are a match to TRBD1. Trimming removed 3 bases from V and 9 bases from J; junction bases left unmatched: 8. Germline CDR1 and CDR2: KGHDR and SFDVKD. The CDR3 runs to 14 residues. The CDR3 is CATSDADGTGKAFF. The CDR3 nucleotides read TGTGCCACCAGTGATGCTGACGGGACAGGTAAAGCTTTCTTT.

The chain recombines TRBV18 with TRBJ2-1; 10 bases map to TRBD1. V shed 6 bases and J 7 bases; nucleotides not matched to a gene: 9. This CDR3 spans 15 amino acids. Germline CDR1 is KGHSH and CDR2 is LQKENI. In DNA form, the CDR3 reads TGTGCCAGCTCCCTGGGACAGGGGATAGGGAATGAGCAGTTCTTC. It specifies CASSLGQGIGNEQFF.

Only a few counts were recorded for this clone. V usage is TRBV7-2 and J usage is TRBJ2-3; D might be TRBD2 (5 bases). Per germline, CDR1 SGHTA and CDR2 FQGNSA. The CDR3 sequence is 14 residues long. With 5 bases removed from V and 1 base from J, the gap between germline ends came to 10 bases. Here the CDR3 DNA reads TGTGCCAGCAGCGACCGGACTCGCACAGATACGCAGTATTTT. This gives the protein CASSDRTRTDTQYF.